The entry that follows covers one T cell receptor (beta chain) sequence. Antigen unknown. The V and J ends lost 0 bases and 9 bases respectively, with 12 bases between them. Germline V gene lookup returns CDR1 GTSNPN and CDR2 SVGIG (reference sequence). This CDR3 is 12 amino acids long. Produced via immunoSEQ multiplex PCR; TCRdb's table is partial and in-frame only. Here the sample spans 60,000 to 85,000 clones, about nine tenths being singletons. This sample is part of a study of OX40 agonist ivuxolimab in advanced cancers. Study-level background: Melanoma, hepatocellular carcinoma, head and neck or renal cell cancer occurred in dose-escalation patients. General observations from the study: Specificity for antigen went undetermined in the expanded peripheral T cells.

The sequence came from an adult with an advanced solid tumor such as melanoma, head and neck, liver or kidney cancer. Source: CD4+ or CD8+ T cells sorted from blood, taken in a trial of the OX40 agonist ivuxolimab. This rearrangement joins TRBV30 to TRBJ2-7; no reliable D call. The CDR3, as DNA: TGTGCCTGGAGTGTAGAACGCGTGGGGCAGTACTTC. Protein product: CAWSVERVGQYF. Combining the CDR3 with reference TRBV30 and TRBJ2-7 gives the whole variable domain SQTIHQWPATLVQPVGSPLSLECTVEGTSNPNLYWYRQAAGRGLQLLFYSVGIGQISSEVPQNLSASRPQDRQFILSSKKLLLSDSGFYLCAWSVERVGQYFGPGTRLTVT.